A selection of T cell receptor beta chains follows, all from one sample in a study of blood T cell repertoires in COVID-19. Using immunoSEQ multiplex PCR, the repertoire was profiled, and TCRdb retains in-frame clones only, with some absent. Of about 210,000 clones listed, around 80% were seen once; the top ten hold 9.7%. Sequenced input: peripheral blood. The receptors here all came from a man aged 50 to 60 with active or convalescent COVID-19. The CDR3 runs from the conserved cysteine through the conserved F or W. Fields, in order: V gene, D gene, J gene, clone size, CDR3 protein, CDR3 DNA. The D gene is left open where the match is weak. Rows may omit the clone size; those that give it use once, few, many or a size class.

V gene: TRBV5-1
D gene: -
J gene: TRBJ2-7
clone size: -
CDR3 protein: CASSLTETYEQYF
CDR3 DNA: TGCGCCAGCAGCCTAACAGAGACCTACGAGCAGTACTTC

V gene: TRBV7-9
D gene: TRBD1
J gene: TRBJ1-1
clone size: -
CDR3 protein: CASSQGQGLNAFF
CDR3 DNA: TGTGCCAGCAGCCAGGGACAGGGCTTGAATGCTTTCTTT

V gene: TRBV5-1
D gene: -
J gene: TRBJ1-1
clone size: -
CDR3 protein: CASSSDWNTEAFF
CDR3 DNA: TGCGCCAGCAGCTCCGACTGGAACACTGAAGCTTTCTTT

V gene: TRBV29-1
D gene: -
J gene: TRBJ1-3
clone size: -
CDR3 protein: CSVTRDTGNTIYF
CDR3 DNA: TGCAGCGTCACACGGGACACTGGAAACACCATATATTTT

V gene: TRBV28
D gene: TRBD1
J gene: TRBJ1-4
clone size: -
CDR3 protein: CASSRYQGAGGKLFF
CDR3 DNA: TGTGCCAGCAGCCGCTATCAGGGGGCGGGAGGGAAACTGTTTTTT

V gene: TRBV19
D gene: -
J gene: TRBJ2-2
clone size: -
CDR3 protein: CASSRQQGNTGELFF
CDR3 DNA: TGTGCCAGTAGTCGACAACAGGGCAACACCGGGGAGCTGTTTTTT

V gene: TRBV7-2
D gene: -
J gene: TRBJ2-7
clone size: -
CDR3 protein: CASSRSHSYEQYF
CDR3 DNA: TGTGCCAGCAGTCGGAGCCATTCCTACGAGCAGTACTTC

V gene: TRBV28
D gene: TRBD1
J gene: TRBJ1-3
clone size: -
CDR3 protein: CASSTGVAGNTIYF
CDR3 DNA: TGTGCCAGCAGCACAGGGGTCGCTGGAAACACCATATATTTT

V gene: TRBV19
D gene: -
J gene: TRBJ1-1
clone size: -
CDR3 protein: CASIRGLNTEAFF
CDR3 DNA: TGTGCCAGTATTAGGGGATTGAACACTGAAGCTTTCTTT

V gene: TRBV20-1
D gene: -
J gene: TRBJ2-1
clone size: once
CDR3 protein: CSAAYNEQFF
CDR3 DNA: TGCAGTGCTGCGTACAATGAGCAGTTCTTC